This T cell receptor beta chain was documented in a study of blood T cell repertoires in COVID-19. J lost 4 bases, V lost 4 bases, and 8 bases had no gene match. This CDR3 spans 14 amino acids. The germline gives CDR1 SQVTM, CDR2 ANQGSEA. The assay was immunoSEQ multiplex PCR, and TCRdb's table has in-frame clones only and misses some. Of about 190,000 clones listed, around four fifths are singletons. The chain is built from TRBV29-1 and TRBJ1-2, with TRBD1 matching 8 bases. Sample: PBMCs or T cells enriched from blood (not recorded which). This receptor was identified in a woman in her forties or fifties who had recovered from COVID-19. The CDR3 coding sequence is TGCAGCGTTGCCGTGGACAGGGTAGGCTATGGCTACACCTTC. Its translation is CSVAVDRVGYGYTF.